The present entry profiles one T cell receptor (beta chain) with its context. In its sample, this clonotype was seen many times. Its antigen is unknown. No much larger clone is present one base from it, and per-base qualities are unavailable. Donors were 40 or so systemically healthy Caucasian individuals from Russia aged roughly 6 to 95 years. Each donor gave about 9.2 milliliters of peripheral blood, drawn into EDTA-treated Vacutainer tubes. PBMCs were isolated by Ficoll-Paque density-gradient centrifugation, with at least 7 million obtained per sample. Total RNA was extracted from PBMCs with Trizol reagent, with at least 6 micrograms obtained per sample. Naive CD45RAhigh/CD27high T cell percentages were measured by flow cytometry on a PBMC aliquot from every donor. The data originate from a study of blood T cells in healthy people across ages (dated by TCRdb to the mid-2010s). For context, the study as a whole: In model experiments, template switching captured roughly one uniquely barcoded TCR beta cDNA molecule for every two T cells. To avoid experimental bias, donors of different ages were spread randomly across the sequencing lanes. The study measured age-related changes in TCR beta repertoire diversity using deep sequencing normalized with unique cDNA molecular identifiers. Four age groups were formed from the donors: young (average approximately 15 years), middle-aged (approximately 39), aged (approximately 60) and long-lived (about 75). For two donors (one aged 18 to 29 and one aged 80 or older), the study analyzed two additional independent replicas of 1 million unique cDNA reads from the same blood draw. General conclusions and limits of the study: Observed TCR beta diversity per million T cells fell roughly linearly with age, and a significant reduction was already apparent by age around 36. Estimates of total diversity based on one million sequenced T cells were considered lower bounds and underestimates. There was a strong correlation between observed TCR beta diversity and the percentage of naive T cells measured by flow cytometry. Because profiling used bulk unsorted PBMCs, naive and antigen-experienced compartments could not be compared conclusively. Compared with the aged group, more naive CD4+ T cells, fewer expanded clones and increased TCR diversity were shown by the long-lived group, suggesting age selection. The CMV infection status of donors was not known, potentially confounding age-related changes in expanded clonotypes.

Library creation used 5' RACE. Instrument used: Illumina HiSeq 2500. A second PCR of about 6 to 11 cycles was performed with a sample-barcoded 5' primer and a J-beta primer mix. Each TCR beta cDNA molecule received a unique molecular identifier from a template-switch 5' adaptor carrying 12 random nucleotides. Each sample yielded at least 3 million CDR3-containing paired-end reads. First-strand cDNA was synthesized from all RNA with the Mint cDNA synthesis kit, primed by a TRBC-specific oligonucleotide. All cDNA was treated with uracil-DNA glycosylase and then went through a first 18-cycle PCR with the universal primers M1SS and BC2_uni_R. Regarding the original processing steps: For normalization, 1 million high-quality reads were randomly selected from each sample, with every read carrying a distinct molecular identifier. Reads with shared molecular identifiers were discarded instead of being binned into consensus sequences. MiTCR, set to a Q25 quality threshold and the strictest error-elimination algorithm, was used for CDR3 identification, clonotype clustering and error correction. A nonparametric unseen species model with Euler transformation was used to estimate lower-bound total TCR beta diversity. TCRdb passed the public sequencing reads through fastp at Q25 and MiXCR, retaining productive beta sequences. Identical CDR3 proteins give one entry, which carries the most common genes and DNA. The V and J calls and clone size come from TCRdb's table, not from the authors' own analysis. The sample contains about 2 million distinct CDR3 sequences, 40% to 55% of them found a single time. The ten largest clonotypes hold around 2.1% of the sample.

The CDR3 measures 14 amino acids from cysteine to phenylalanine. Only the CDR3 DNA is retained, 42 bases long and in frame from the first base. The germline V gene encodes CDR1 SQVTM and CDR2 ANQGSEA. Trimming removed 3 bases from V and 0 bases from J, leaving 9 bases between the germline ends. The TCR comes from a middle-aged woman in good health. The specimen sequenced was blood. The rearrangement joined TRBV29-1 to TRBJ2-1, with no confident D gene call. The base sequence is TGCAGCGTTGAGGGAATCTACTCCTACAATGAGCAGTTCTTC. Its translation is CSVEGIYSYNEQFF.